The 22 T cell receptor beta chains reported below all come from one sample, sequenced in a study of cytomegalovirus exposure and HLA in healthy donors. A multiplex PCR was run with 60 Vbeta primers and 13 Jbeta primers. Here immunoSEQ multiplex PCR was the method, and the copy in TCRdb shows in-frame clones only, minus some. In the table there are 110,000 to 150,000 clones, over 80% of which are singletons. Sequenced material: PBMCs. These receptor sequences come from a male donor in good health and CMV-seronegative.

V usage is TRBV29-1 and J usage is TRBJ2-1, with 9 bases that match TRBD2. The V gene end was trimmed by 1 base and the J gene end by 7 bases; junction bases not matched to a gene: 14. There are 17 residues in the CDR3. Germline V lookup: CDR1 SQVTM, CDR2 ANQGSEA. CDR3 residues: CSVEGKAGGHRRNEQFF. CDR3 coding DNA: TGCAGCGTTGAAGGGAAGGCGGGGGGGCACCGAAGGAATGAGCAGTTCTTC.

This sequence joins TRBV11-3 and TRBJ2-3; 7 bases fit TRBD2. Germline V CDR1 and CDR2: SGHNT, YENEEA. V shed 1 base and J 5 bases; nucleotides not matched to a gene: 9. The CDR3 is 16 amino acids. CDR3: CASSLGRGLEGDTQYF. The CDR3 DNA reads as TGTGCCAGCAGCTTAGGCAGAGGACTAGAGGGAGATACGCAGTATTTT.

This chain links TRBV23-1 with TRBJ2-1; the match to TRBD2 covers 13 bases. TRBV23-1 counts as an open reading frame of uncertain function. This CDR3 spans 20 amino acids. V lost 7 bases and J lost 2; bases outside the gene matches: 17. Written as DNA, the CDR3 is TGCGCCAGCACTTCCTCTACTAGCGGGGGGGCCTATGTTCCCTACAATGAGCAGTTCTTC. Translation: CASTSSTSGGAYVPYNEQFF.

This sequence joins TRBV18 and TRBJ2-3; TRBD2 is a possible D gene (6 bases). CDR3 size: 17 residues. Trimming left V 3 bases short and J 0 bases short, with 16 bases between. CDR1 and CDR2 from the germline V gene are KGHSH and LQKENI. CDR3 sequence reads: CASSPATSYFSTDTQYF. DNA of the CDR3: TGTGCCAGCTCACCGGCGACTAGTTATTTTAGCACAGATACGCAGTATTTT.

The chain joins TRBV4-2 to TRBJ2-7; 10 nucleotides align to TRBD2. Germline CDR1 is LGHNA and CDR2 is YNFKEQ. The CDR3 consists of 16 residues. V trimming: 5 bases; J trimming: 2 bases; junction bases outside the gene matches: 9. This CDR3 reads CASSGGGTSDTYEQYF. The CDR3 coding sequence is TGTGCCAGCAGCGGGGGGGGGACTAGCGATACCTACGAGCAGTACTTC.

V and J are TRBV19 and TRBJ1-4; D is unclear. V gave up 0 bases and J gave up 0 bases, with 11 bases separating them. The CDR3 contains 17 residues. Germline V gene data show CDR1 as LNHDA and CDR2 as SQIVND (reference sequence). The CDR3 DNA reads as TGTGCCAGTAGTATAGAATGGGCAGTTGCAACTAATGAAAAACTGTTTTTT. Its translation is CASSIEWAVATNEKLFF.

The chain carries TRBV5-4 and TRBJ1-1, with D maybe TRBD1 (6 bases). V dropped 4 bases and J dropped 2 bases, with 21 bases sitting between them. CDR1 and CDR2 (germline): SGHNT, YYREEE (reference sequence). This CDR3 spans 17 amino acids. CDR3 nucleotides: TGTGCCAGCAGCCCGGGGGAGGGGGGTTATGTAAACACTGAAGCTTTCTTT. Protein: CASSPGEGGYVNTEAFF.

The genes are TRBV19 and TRBJ2-7; 8 nucleotides match TRBD1. V shed 7 bases, J shed 4 bases, and the junction held 12 bases outside the gene matches. From germline, CDR1 is LNHDA and CDR2 SQIVND (reference sequence). The CDR3 runs to 15 residues. The CDR3 sequence: CASTPSGTGDYEQYF. The CDR3 coding sequence is TGTGCCAGTACCCCCTCCGGGACAGGAGATTACGAGCAGTACTTC. The full variable domain, rest sourced from reference TRBV19 and TRBJ2-7, is DGGITQSPKYLFRKEGQNVTLSCEQNLNHDAMYWYRQDPGQGLRLIYYSQIVNDFQKGDIAEGYSVSREKKESFPLTVTSAQKNPTAFYLCASTPSGTGDYEQYFGPGTRLTVT.

The CDR3 sequence: CASSQEWVRSYEQYF. The CDR3 coding sequence is TGCGCCAGCAGCCAAGAATGGGTCAGGTCCTACGAGCAGTACTTC. This rearrangement joins TRBV4-3 to TRBJ2-7; D is uncertain. Germline V CDR1 and CDR2: LGHNA, YSLEER. V shed 0 bases and J shed 1 base, with 10 bases lying between them. The CDR3 totals 15 residues.

V usage is TRBV7-6 and J usage is TRBJ2-7; D may be TRBD2 (6 bases). The ends were cut back, 0 bases at V and 2 bases at J, with 11 bases in the middle. The V gene's germline CDR1 is SGHVS and CDR2 FNYEAQ. The length of the CDR3 is 15 residues. CDR3 bases: TGTGCCAGCAGCTTAGCGGAGGGCCTAACCTACGAGCAGTACTTC. Protein product: CASSLAEGLTYEQYF. Full variable domain (remainder filled in from reference TRBV7-6 and TRBJ2-7): GAGVSQSPRYKVTKRGQDVALRCDPISGHVSLYWYRQALGQGPEFLTYFNYEAQQDKSGLPNDRFSAERPEGSISTLTIQRTEQRDSAMYRCASSLAEGLTYEQYFGPGTRLTVT.

The chain combines TRBV9 with TRBJ2-1, with 10 nucleotides matching TRBD2. Germline CDR1 reads SGDLS; CDR2 reads YYNGEE. V was clipped by 3 bases and J by 0 bases; unmatched bases: 6. The CDR3 consists of 17 residues. The DNA for the CDR3 is TGTGCCAGCAGCGGCACTAGCGGGGAACACTCCTACAATGAGCAGTTCTTC. Translation gives CASSGTSGEHSYNEQFF.

This clone was seen a single time. The genes are TRBV6-8 and TRBJ1-2; unclear D gene. This CDR3 comprises 16 residues. CDR1 and CDR2 from the germline V gene are MNHGY and SAAAGT. V lost 7 bases to trimming and J lost 2 bases, with 20 bases between them. CDR3 region: CASIHTPARQNYGYTF. As DNA, the CDR3 is TGTGCCAGCATACACACCCCGGCCAGGCAGAACTATGGCTACACCTTC.

This clone was picked up one time. V and J are TRBV20-1 and TRBJ2-7; D is possibly TRBD2 (5 bases). The V gene lost 2 bases and the J gene lost 13 bases, with 15 bases spanning the gap. CDR1 and CDR2 from the germline V gene are DFQATT and SNEGSKA (reference sequence). CDR3 length: 11 residues. CDR3: CSARKDGVDYF. In nucleotides, the CDR3 is TGCAGTGCTAGAAAAGACGGGGTGGATTACTTC.

This clone was counted once. The V and J genes are TRBV5-1 and TRBJ2-1; 7 positions agree with TRBD1. The CDR3 spans 12 residues. Trimming removed 5 bases from V and 8 bases from J; junction bases left unmatched: 4. Germline values: CDR1 SGHRS, CDR2 YFSETQ. The CDR3 bases are TGCGCCAGCAGGGGGGACAGTTATGAGCAGTTCTTC. Translation gives CASRGDSYEQFF.

This clone occurred a few times. V usage is TRBV5-6 and J usage is TRBJ2-5, with 7 nucleotides matching TRBD1. The V and J ends lost 2 bases and 3 bases, in that order; junction bases with no gene match: 7. Germline lookup yields CDR1 SGHDT and CDR2 YYEEEE. The CDR3 sequence is 15 residues long. The CDR3 region is CASSFSGTAKETQYF. The CDR3 DNA reads as TGTGCCAGCAGCTTCTCCGGGACAGCAAAAGAGACCCAGTACTTC. Supplemented by reference TRBV5-6 and TRBJ2-5, the full variable domain reads DAGVTQSPTHLIKTRGQQVTLRCSPKSGHDTVSWYQQALGQGPQFIFQYYEEEERQRGNFPDRFSGHQFPNYSSELNVNALLLGDSALYLCASSFSGTAKETQYFGPGTRLLVL.

V gene TRBV6-4 combines with J gene TRBJ2-2; D not resolved. There are 14 residues in the CDR3. The germline V gene has CDR1 MRHNA and CDR2 SNTAGT. With 4 bases removed from V and 2 bases from J, the gap between germline ends came to 8 bases. CDR3 amino acids: CASSVNRNTGELFF. CDR3 nucleotide sequence: TGTGCCAGCAGTGTAAACAGAAACACCGGGGAGCTGTTTTTT.

As DNA, the CDR3 is TGTGCCAGCAGTGACTCGGAGAAAGATGGCTACACCTTC. Translation: CASSDSEKDGYTF. The chain recombines TRBV6-4 with TRBJ1-2; D uncertain. This CDR3 has 13 amino acids. Germline CDR1 is MRHNA and CDR2 is SNTAGT. The germline V and J ends were trimmed by 0 bases and 6 bases, with 8 bases remaining between them.

The J gene is TRBJ1-2, the V gene TRBV5-1, with D hard to call. The CDR3 contains 13 residues. Trimming shortened V by 1 base and J by 2 bases, and 6 bases separated the two germline ends. In germline, CDR1 is SGHRS, CDR2 YFSETQ. This CDR3 is CASSLNTNYGYTF. The CDR3 nucleotides are TGCGCCAGCAGCTTGAACACCAACTATGGCTACACCTTC.

This chain connects TRBV5-1 to TRBJ2-5; 7 positions agree with TRBD1. The CDR3 is 14 residues long. Trimming took 4 bases from V and 3 from J; bases not matched to a gene: 6. CDR1 and CDR2 from the germline V gene are SGHRS and YFSETQ. CDR3 nucleotides: TGCGCCAGCAGCCCTGGGACAGCCAAAGAGACCCAGTACTTC. This sequence encodes CASSPGTAKETQYF.

This clone was seen once. This rearrangement joins TRBV27 to TRBJ2-1; weak D call: TRBD2 (6 bases). In germline, CDR1 is MNHEY, CDR2 SMNVEV (reference sequence). This CDR3 is built from 13 residues. With 6 bases removed from V and 4 bases from J, the gap between germline ends came to 10 bases. CDR3 sequence: CASSRDSYNEQFF. The CDR3 DNA sequence: TGTGCCAGCAGCAGGGACTCTTACAATGAGCAGTTCTTC.

The rearrangement joins TRBV28 to TRBJ1-1, with 9 bases fitting TRBD1. This CDR3 is 13 amino acids long. V was pared by 5 bases and J by 6 bases, with 4 bases of the junction left unmatched. Germline V lookup: CDR1 MDHEN, CDR2 SYDVKM. In DNA form, the CDR3 reads TGTGCCAGCAGTCGGAGGACAGGGGCTGAAGCTTTCTTT. Translated, it gives CASSRRTGAEAFF.

V is TRBV4-2 and J is TRBJ1-1, with D uncertain. The CDR3 sequence is 15 residues long. The V end was cut by 1 base, the J end by 0 bases, with 9 bases between. Germline loops: CDR1 LGHNA, CDR2 YNFKEQ. DNA of the CDR3: TGTGCCAGCAGCCAAGTGATAGGAGTGAACACTGAAGCTTTCTTT. As protein: CASSQVIGVNTEAFF.